The next 28 T cell receptor beta chains were all read from a single sample in a study of siplizumab effects on memory and regulatory T cells. This table comes from immunoSEQ multiplex PCR, and its TCRdb copy is limited to in-frame clones, with some not included. The sample lists about 50,000 clones, around 98% occurring once. Source material: naive CD8+ T cells sorted from blood. Receptors originate from a human donor in good health.

The chain has TRBV19 and TRBJ2-6; the D is unclear. Looked up from germline, CDR1 is LNHDA and CDR2 is SQIVND (reference sequence). V was shortened by 2 bases and J by 0 bases, with 5 bases between the two germline ends. This CDR3 spans 15 amino acids. CDR3 nucleotides: TGTGCCAGTAGTATATCCGGCTCTGGGGCCAACGTCCTGACTTTC. Translated: CASSISGSGANVLTF.

The chain links TRBV2 to TRBJ2-7; 11 nucleotides line up with TRBD1. CDR3 length: 15 residues. The germline V gene has CDR1 SNHLY and CDR2 FYNNEI. The V segment lost 6 bases and the J segment 4 bases; nucleotides outside the gene matches: 8. CDR3 region: CASRLAGTGGYEQYF. The CDR3, as DNA: TGTGCCAGCAGATTAGCCGGGACAGGGGGGTACGAGCAGTACTTC.

This chain connects TRBV4-1 to TRBJ1-4; TRBD1 is a possible D gene (5 bases). V lost 0 bases, J lost 7 bases, and 12 bases lay in between. The CDR3 extends over 15 amino acids. Germline CDR1 is MGHRA and CDR2 is YSYEKL. For the CDR3, the DNA is TGCGCCAGCAGCCAAGACCCGGGGCTGGGTGAAAAACTGTTTTTT. Its translation is CASSQDPGLGEKLFF.

This rearrangement joins TRBV7-6 to TRBJ2-3, with TRBD2 matching over 7 bases. After removal of 1 base from V and 0 bases from J, the junction contained 4 bases not matched to a gene. From germline, CDR1 is SGHVS and CDR2 FNYEAQ. This CDR3 is built from 16 residues. Written as DNA, the CDR3 is TGTGCCAGCAGCTTAGAAACAGCGGGAAGCACAGATACGCAGTATTTT. This encodes CASSLETAGSTDTQYF.

The rearrangement links TRBV7-2 to TRBJ2-2; TRBD2 matches at 11 bases. The J segment lost 4 bases and the V segment lost 1 base, leaving 2 bases of the junction unmatched. Looked up from germline, CDR1 is SGHTA and CDR2 is FQGNSA. The CDR3 runs to 16 residues. CDR3 loop: CASSLGLAGGTGELFF. CDR3 DNA: TGTGCCAGCAGCTTAGGGCTAGCGGGAGGCACCGGGGAGCTGTTTTTT.

J is TRBJ2-6 and V is TRBV5-3; D might be TRBD1 or TRBD2, each matching 5 bases. TRBV5-3 is reported as an ORF; its role is uncertain. This CDR3 spans 17 amino acids. V shed 10 bases and J shed 3 bases, with 23 bases lying between them. For the CDR3, the DNA is TGTGCCGAGCCCCAGGGACGGTTTCTTTTTGGGGCCAACGTCCTGACTTTC. It yields the protein CAEPQGRFLFGANVLTF.

The chain is built from TRBV9 and TRBJ1-3; the D gene is possibly TRBD1 (6 bases). The germline gives CDR1 SGDLS, CDR2 YYNGEE. CDR3 size: 15 residues. V was pared by 0 bases and J by 0 bases, with 7 bases between. This chain's CDR3 is CASSVGGGSGNTIYF. The CDR3, as DNA: TGTGCCAGCAGCGTAGGAGGGGGCTCTGGAAACACCATATATTTT.

The CDR3 loop is CASSALAGGSAEQYF. Written as DNA, the CDR3 is TGTGCCAGCAGTGCACTAGCGGGAGGATCGGCCGAGCAGTACTTC. This chain connects TRBV27 to TRBJ2-7; 12 nucleotides align to TRBD2. Trimming removed 5 bases from V and 6 bases from J; junction bases left unmatched: 8. This CDR3 has 15 residues. Germline loops: CDR1 MNHEY, CDR2 SMNVEV (reference sequence).

The chain joins TRBV6-6 to TRBJ2-1; tentatively, D is TRBD2 (5 bases). There are 16 residues in the CDR3. Trimming left V 6 bases short and J 5 bases short, with 20 bases between. Germline V gene lookup returns CDR1 MNHNY and CDR2 SVGAGI (reference sequence). The CDR3 sequence is CASSLVVGSLDNEQFF. Here the CDR3 DNA reads TGTGCCAGCAGCCTCGTGGTAGGGAGCTTGGACAATGAGCAGTTCTTC.

The gene calls are TRBV25-1 and TRBJ2-3; D might be TRBD2 (5 bases). Trimming took 3 bases from V and 4 from J, leaving 11 bases between them. The CDR3 loop spans 14 amino acids. Germline V gene lookup returns CDR1 MGHDK and CDR2 SYGVNS. CDR3: CASSDIGNSDTQYF. CDR3 DNA: TGTGCCAGCAGTGACATCGGGAACTCAGATACGCAGTATTTT.

The gene calls are TRBV7-8 and TRBJ2-2, with D perhaps matching TRBD1 or TRBD2 (5 bases each). The CDR3 is 16 amino acids. Germline V CDR1 and CDR2: SGHVS, FQNEAQ. V gave up 5 bases and J gave up 5 bases, with 18 bases separating them. The CDR3 DNA reads as TGTGCCAGCAGCCGGGACCGACCAACGAGGACCGGGGAGCTGTTTTTT. It codes for CASSRDRPTRTGELFF.

The chain recombines TRBV6-6 with TRBJ2-2; no clear D gene. The CDR3 length is 16 residues. The ends were cut back, 8 bases at V and 0 bases at J, with 16 bases in the middle. CDR1 MNHNY and CDR2 SVGAGI come from the germline V gene (reference sequence). The CDR3 region is CASGRLDWANTGELFF. The CDR3 region has the DNA TGTGCCAGCGGCCGACTTGACTGGGCGAACACCGGGGAGCTGTTTTTT.

V gene TRBV4-1 combines with J gene TRBJ1-3; 7 bases fit TRBD1. Trimming removed 0 bases from V and 3 bases from J; junction bases left unmatched: 14. CDR1 and CDR2 from the germline V gene are MGHRA and YSYEKL. The CDR3 length is 19 residues. CDR3 in amino acids: CASSQDVGQELWSGNTIYF. The CDR3 coding sequence is TGCGCCAGCAGCCAAGATGTTGGACAGGAACTCTGGAGTGGAAACACCATATATTTT.

This clone has just one count. The chain links TRBV28 to TRBJ2-7; 8 bases fit TRBD1. The CDR3 runs to 12 residues. Losses at the gene ends were 2 bases for V and 7 bases for J; bases not matched to a gene: 1. Germline CDR1 MDHEN, CDR2 SYDVKM. CDR3 residues: CASSLDRGEQYF. The DNA of the CDR3 is TGTGCCAGCAGTTTAGACAGGGGTGAGCAGTACTTC.

The rearrangement uses TRBV19 and TRBJ2-2, with TRBD2 identical over 8 bases. Per the germline V gene, CDR1 is LNHDA and CDR2 is SQIVND (reference sequence). This CDR3 contains 14 residues. The J segment lost 3 bases and the V segment lost 7 bases, leaving 4 bases of the junction unmatched. The CDR3 reads CASTLLADTGELFF. In DNA form, the CDR3 reads TGTGCCAGTACTTTACTAGCGGACACCGGGGAGCTGTTTTTT.

The rearrangement uses TRBV19 and TRBJ1-5; tentative D call: TRBD1 (5 bases). Trimming shortened V by 7 bases and J by 2 bases, and 15 bases separated the two germline ends. CDR3 length: 15 residues. Germline CDR1 reads LNHDA; CDR2 reads SQIVND (reference sequence). The CDR3 coding sequence is TGTGCCAGTAATTACAAGGGGTTTGGCAATCAGCCCCAGCATTTT. This sequence encodes CASNYKGFGNQPQHF. Full variable domain (missing parts from reference TRBV19 and TRBJ1-5): DGGITQSPKYLFRKEGQNVTLSCEQNLNHDAMYWYRQDPGQGLRLIYYSQIVNDFQKGDIAEGYSVSREKKESFPLTVTSAQKNPTAFYLCASNYKGFGNQPQHFGDGTRLSIL.

A word on this clone: Additional DNA sequences in this sample encode the identical CDR3. This sequence joins TRBV4-1 and TRBJ1-5; 7 bases are a match to TRBD1. V lost 4 bases and J lost 2; bases outside the gene matches: 5. This CDR3 has 15 residues. Germline-derived CDR1 and CDR2 are MGHRA and YSYEKL. The CDR3 DNA reads TGCGCCAGCAGCCCTCGACAGGGTGGCAATCAGCCCCAGCATTTT. Protein product: CASSPRQGGNQPQHF.

This clone was picked up one time. V is TRBV2 and J is TRBJ2-6, with D possibly being TRBD1 (5 bases). Germline values: CDR1 SNHLY, CDR2 FYNNEI. The V end lost 6 bases, the J end lost 11 bases, and 17 bases lay between the germline ends. The CDR3 covers 14 residues. The CDR3 DNA sequence: TGTGCCAGCAGGGCTTTGACAGTCCCCTACGTCCTGACTTTC. Protein: CASRALTVPYVLTF.

The chain has TRBV6-1 and TRBJ2-5, with D unclear. With 7 bases removed from V and 1 base from J, the gap between germline ends came to 1 base. The CDR3 runs to 10 residues. From germline, CDR1 is MNHNS and CDR2 SASEGT. The CDR3 DNA sequence: TGTGCCAGCATCCAAGAGACCCAGTACTTC. Amino acid sequence: CASIQETQYF.

This chain links TRBV9 with TRBJ2-4; D is unclear. This CDR3 contains 17 residues. V was cut by 0 bases and J by 7 bases, with 20 bases left in between. CDR1 is SGDLS, CDR2 YYNGEE, per germline. Here the CDR3 reads CASSVEAGVHSLNIQYF. The CDR3 DNA reads as TGTGCCAGCAGCGTAGAGGCAGGCGTCCATAGTTTGAACATTCAGTACTTC. Using reference TRBV9 and TRBJ2-4 for the parts outside the CDR3, the full variable domain is DSGVTQTPKHLITATGQRVTLRCSPRSGDLSVYWYQQSLDQGLQFLIQYYNGEERAKGNILERFSAQQFPDLHSELNLSSLELGDSALYFCASSVEAGVHSLNIQYFGAGTRLSVL.

In its sample, this clone was seen once. The V call is TRBV15, the J call TRBJ1-2, with D unclear. With 0 bases removed from V and 7 bases from J, the gap between germline ends came to 12 bases. The CDR3 runs 14 residues. Germline V CDR1 and CDR2: LNHNV, YYDKDF (reference sequence). CDR3 protein: CATSRDNNPAGYTF. The DNA of the CDR3 is TGTGCCACCAGCAGAGATAATAACCCAGCTGGCTACACCTTC.

This chain connects TRBV7-2 to TRBJ1-1, with TRBD1 matching 10 bases. The germline V gene has CDR1 SGHTA and CDR2 FQGNSA. The trim removed 5 bases at V and 6 bases at J, leaving 3 bases unmatched. The CDR3 extends over 13 amino acids. CDR3 sequence: CASSPDRGAEAFF. CDR3 in DNA: TGTGCCAGCAGCCCGGACAGGGGGGCTGAAGCTTTCTTT.

J is TRBJ2-6 and V is TRBV19; D remains ambiguous. Germline-derived CDR1 and CDR2 are LNHDA and SQIVND (reference sequence). The CDR3 is 15 amino acids. Trimming stripped 1 base from V and 3 bases from J, with 7 bases between. The CDR3 sequence is CASSIVGYGANVLTF. The CDR3 nucleotides are TGTGCCAGTAGTATAGTCGGTTATGGGGCCAACGTCCTGACTTTC. Full variable domain (rest looked up from reference TRBV19 and TRBJ2-6): DGGITQSPKYLFRKEGQNVTLSCEQNLNHDAMYWYRQDPGQGLRLIYYSQIVNDFQKGDIAEGYSVSREKKESFPLTVTSAQKNPTAFYLCASSIVGYGANVLTFGAGSRLTVL.

The rearrangement links TRBV15 to TRBJ2-6; a possible D gene is TRBD1 (6 bases). Germline loops: CDR1 LNHNV, CDR2 YYDKDF (reference sequence). CDR3 length: 16 residues. V was clipped by 3 bases and J by 4 bases, with 13 bases between them. CDR3 nucleotides: TGTGCCACCAGCAGTTCAGGGGTGGCCGGGGCCAACGTCCTGACTTTC. This translates into CATSSSGVAGANVLTF.

In DNA form, the CDR3 reads TGTGCCACCAGTCGGACTAGCGGCGGGTCTGGGGAGCTGTTTTTT. Its translation is CATSRTSGGSGELFF. V usage is TRBV15 and J usage is TRBJ2-2; 10 bases fit TRBD2. V lost 6 bases, J lost 8 bases, and 9 bases stayed unmatched. Germline V CDR1 and CDR2: LNHNV, YYDKDF (reference sequence). This CDR3 region has 15 residues. The entire variable domain, with the rest obtained from reference TRBV15 and TRBJ2-2, is as follows: DAMVIQNPRYQVTQFGKPVTLSCSQTLNHNVMYWYQQKSSQAPKLLFHYYDKDFNNEADTPDNFQSRRPNTSFCFLDIRSPGLGDTAMYLCATSRTSGGSGELFFGEGSRLTVL.

The genes are TRBV27 and TRBJ2-1; 9 bases agree with TRBD1. The CDR3 length is 14 residues. J gave up 10 bases and V 3 bases, and 7 bases lay outside the gene matches. Germline assignment: CDR1 MNHEY and CDR2 SMNVEV (reference sequence). The CDR3 reads CASSLMTGGTEQFF. CDR3 bases: TGTGCCAGCAGTTTGATGACAGGGGGTACCGAGCAGTTCTTC.

The V call is TRBV7-3, the J call TRBJ2-7; no reliable D call. V lost 5 bases to trimming and J lost 0 bases, with 2 bases between them. The germline CDR1 and CDR2 sequences are SGHTA and FQGTGA. This CDR3 contains 11 residues. CDR3 region: CASSASYEQYF. CDR3 nucleotide sequence: TGTGCCAGCAGCGCCTCCTACGAGCAGTACTTC. The whole variable domain, filled in from reference TRBV7-3 and TRBJ2-7, reads GAGVSQTPSNKVTEKGKYVELRCDPISGHTALYWYRQSLGQGPEFLIYFQGTGAADDSGLPNDRFFAVRPEGSVSTLKIQRTERGDSAVYLCASSASYEQYFGPGTRLTVT.

For the CDR3, the DNA is TGCGCCAGCAGCCTTTCAGGGGACCTCAACACTGAAGCTTTCTTT. The encoded protein is CASSLSGDLNTEAFF. The rearrangement uses TRBV4-1 and TRBJ1-1, with a possible D match to TRBD1 (6 bases). V was cut by 4 bases and J by 2 bases, with 14 bases left in between. CDR3 length equals 15 residues. Germline V gene data show CDR1 as MGHRA and CDR2 as YSYEKL.